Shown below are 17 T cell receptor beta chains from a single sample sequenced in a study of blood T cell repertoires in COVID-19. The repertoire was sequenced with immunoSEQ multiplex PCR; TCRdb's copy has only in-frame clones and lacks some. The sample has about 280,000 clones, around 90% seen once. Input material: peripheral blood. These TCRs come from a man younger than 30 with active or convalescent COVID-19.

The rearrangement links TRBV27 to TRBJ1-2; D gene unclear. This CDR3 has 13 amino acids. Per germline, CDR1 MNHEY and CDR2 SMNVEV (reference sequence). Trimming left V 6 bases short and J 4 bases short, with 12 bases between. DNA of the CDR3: TGTGCCAGCAGCCCCTCGCGGGTCTATGGCTACACCTTC. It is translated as CASSPSRVYGYTF.

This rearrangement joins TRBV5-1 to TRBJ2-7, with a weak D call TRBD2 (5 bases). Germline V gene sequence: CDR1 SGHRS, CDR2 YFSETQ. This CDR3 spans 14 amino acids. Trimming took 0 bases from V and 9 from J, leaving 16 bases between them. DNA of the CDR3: TGCGCCAGCAGCTTGGCCGATCCGGAGGAAGGGCAGTACTTC. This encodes CASSLADPEEGQYF.

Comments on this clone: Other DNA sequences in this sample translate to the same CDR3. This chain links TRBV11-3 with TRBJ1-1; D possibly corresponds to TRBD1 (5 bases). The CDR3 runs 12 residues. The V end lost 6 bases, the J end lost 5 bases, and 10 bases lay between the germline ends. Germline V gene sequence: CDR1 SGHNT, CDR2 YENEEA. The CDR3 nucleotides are TGTGCCAGCAGTACCGGGGGAACTGAAGCTTTCTTT. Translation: CASSTGGTEAFF. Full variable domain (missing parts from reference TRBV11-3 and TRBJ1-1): EAGVVQSPRYKIIEKKQPVAFWCNPISGHNTLYWYLQNLGQGPELLIRYENEEAVDDSQLPKDRFSAERLKGVDSTLKIQPAELGDSAVYLCASSTGGTEAFFGQGTRLTVV.

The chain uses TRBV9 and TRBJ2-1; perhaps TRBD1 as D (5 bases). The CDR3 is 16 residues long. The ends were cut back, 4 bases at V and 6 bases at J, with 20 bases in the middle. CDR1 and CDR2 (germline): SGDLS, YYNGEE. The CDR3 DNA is TGTGCCAGCAGCCTCCTCAGGGCGTCATCTACCAATGAGCAGTTCTTC. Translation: CASSLLRASSTNEQFF.

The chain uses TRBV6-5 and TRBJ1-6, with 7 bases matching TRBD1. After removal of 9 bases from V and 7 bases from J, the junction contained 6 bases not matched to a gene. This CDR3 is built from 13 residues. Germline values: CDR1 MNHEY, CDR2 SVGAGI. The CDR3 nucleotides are TGTGCCAGTTCCGACAGGGAGAATTCACCCCTCCACTTT. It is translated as CASSDRENSPLHF.

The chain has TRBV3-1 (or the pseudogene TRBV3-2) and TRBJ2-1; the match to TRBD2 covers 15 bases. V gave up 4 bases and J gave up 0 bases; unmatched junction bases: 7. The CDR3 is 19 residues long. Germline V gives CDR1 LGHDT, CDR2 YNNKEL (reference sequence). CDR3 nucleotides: TGTGCCAGCAGCCCGGGACTAGCGGGGGGTTATCACTCCTACAATGAGCAGTTCTTC. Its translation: CASSPGLAGGYHSYNEQFF.

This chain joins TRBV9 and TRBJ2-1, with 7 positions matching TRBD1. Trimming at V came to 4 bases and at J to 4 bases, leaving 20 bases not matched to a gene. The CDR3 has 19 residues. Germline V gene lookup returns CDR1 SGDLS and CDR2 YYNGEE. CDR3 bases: TGTGCCAGCAGCTTCCGACTGGCCGACAGGGAAAATTTATACAATGAGCAGTTCTTC. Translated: CASSFRLADRENLYNEQFF.

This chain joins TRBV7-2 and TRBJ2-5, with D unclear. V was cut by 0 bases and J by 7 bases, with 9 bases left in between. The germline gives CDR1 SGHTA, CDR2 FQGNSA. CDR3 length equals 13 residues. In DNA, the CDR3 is TGTGCCAGCAGCTTAGCGCGAACGGGGACCCAGTACTTC. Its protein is CASSLARTGTQYF.

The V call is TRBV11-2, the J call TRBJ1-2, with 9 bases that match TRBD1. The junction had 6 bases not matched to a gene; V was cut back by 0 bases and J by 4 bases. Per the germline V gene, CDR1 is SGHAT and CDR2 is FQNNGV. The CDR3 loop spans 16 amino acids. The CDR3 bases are TGTGCCAGCAGCTTAGAGATACAGGGGGCAGTCTATGGCTACACCTTC. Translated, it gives CASSLEIQGAVYGYTF.

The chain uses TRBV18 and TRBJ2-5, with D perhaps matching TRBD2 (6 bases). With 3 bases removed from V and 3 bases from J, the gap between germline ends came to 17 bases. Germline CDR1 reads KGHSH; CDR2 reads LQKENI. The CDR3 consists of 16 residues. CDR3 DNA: TGTGCCAGCTCACCGGACTCCTTAGCGGCCAAAGAGACCCAGTACTTC. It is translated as CASSPDSLAAKETQYF. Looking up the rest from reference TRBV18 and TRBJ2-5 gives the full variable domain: NAGVMQNPRHLVRRRGQEARLRCSPMKGHSHVYWYRQLPEEGLKFMVYLQKENIIDESGMPKERFSAEFPKEGPSILRIQQVVRGDSAAYFCASSPDSLAAKETQYFGPGTRLLVL.

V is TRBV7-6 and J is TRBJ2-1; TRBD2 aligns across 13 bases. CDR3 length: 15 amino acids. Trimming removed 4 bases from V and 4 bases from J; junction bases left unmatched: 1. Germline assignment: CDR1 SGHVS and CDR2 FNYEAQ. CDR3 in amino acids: CASSSGLAGYNEQFF. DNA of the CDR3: TGTGCCAGCAGCTCGGGACTAGCGGGGTACAATGAGCAGTTCTTC.

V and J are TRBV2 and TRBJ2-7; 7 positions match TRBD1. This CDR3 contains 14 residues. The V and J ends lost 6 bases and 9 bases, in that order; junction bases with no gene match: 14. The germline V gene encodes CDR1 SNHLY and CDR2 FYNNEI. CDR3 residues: CASRESGTATAQYF. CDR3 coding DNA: TGTGCCAGCAGAGAATCCGGGACAGCAACGGCGCAGTACTTC.

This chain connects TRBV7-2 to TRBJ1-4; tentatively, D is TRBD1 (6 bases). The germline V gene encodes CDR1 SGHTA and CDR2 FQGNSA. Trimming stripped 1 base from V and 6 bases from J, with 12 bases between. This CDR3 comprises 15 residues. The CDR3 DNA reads TGTGCCAGCAGCTTAGGGTCAGGGGCCTATGAAAAACTGTTTTTT. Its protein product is CASSLGSGAYEKLFF.

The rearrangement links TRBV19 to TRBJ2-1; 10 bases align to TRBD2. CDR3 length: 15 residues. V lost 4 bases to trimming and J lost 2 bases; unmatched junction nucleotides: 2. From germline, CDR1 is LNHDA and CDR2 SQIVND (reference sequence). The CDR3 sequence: CASSTTSGPYNEQFF. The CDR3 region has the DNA TGTGCCAGTAGTACGACTAGCGGGCCCTACAATGAGCAGTTCTTC.

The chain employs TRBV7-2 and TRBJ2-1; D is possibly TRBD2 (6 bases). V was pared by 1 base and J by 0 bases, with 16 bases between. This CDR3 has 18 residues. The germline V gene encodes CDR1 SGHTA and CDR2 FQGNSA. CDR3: CASSLGGRGPSSYNEQFF. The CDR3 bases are TGTGCCAGCAGCTTAGGTGGGCGGGGCCCTAGCTCCTACAATGAGCAGTTCTTC.

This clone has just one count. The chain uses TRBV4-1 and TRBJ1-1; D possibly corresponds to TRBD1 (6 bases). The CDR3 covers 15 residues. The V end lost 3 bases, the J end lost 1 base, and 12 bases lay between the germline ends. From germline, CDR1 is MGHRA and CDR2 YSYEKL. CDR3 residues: CASSQSGHPNTEAFF. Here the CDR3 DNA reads TGCGCCAGCAGCCAGTCGGGACATCCGAACACTGAAGCTTTCTTT.

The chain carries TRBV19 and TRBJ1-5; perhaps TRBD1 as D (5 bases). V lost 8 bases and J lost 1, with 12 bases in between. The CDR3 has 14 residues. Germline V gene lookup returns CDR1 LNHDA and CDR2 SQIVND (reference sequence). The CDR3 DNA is TGTGCCAGTCAGGCAGGGCTAAGCAATCAGCCCCAGCATTTT. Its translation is CASQAGLSNQPQHF.